This T cell receptor beta chain was recorded in a study of CD8 T cells in Susac syndrome. Germline lookup yields CDR1 LNHDA and CDR2 SQIVND (reference sequence). The CDR3 contains 17 residues. RNA was extracted with the RNeasy kit, and a quantity of roughly 0.45 to 1 ug was reverse transcribed using random hexamers. TCRdb reanalysed the immunoSEQ multiplex PCR reads using MiXCR and keeps one entry per CDR3 protein. The repertoire has about 76,000 distinct CDR3 sequences, more than 85% of them found once; the top ten carry about 0.52%. Sequences were obtained from CD8+ T cells from PBMCs. The gene calls are TRBV19 and TRBJ2-2; perhaps TRBD2 as D (5 bases). The receptor comes from a human donor with multiple sclerosis. The CDR3 protein is CATKKGFLGRATGELFF. The CDR3 DNA is TGTGCTACGAAGAAAGGGTTTCTAGGGCGGGCAACCGGGGAGCTGTTTTTT.